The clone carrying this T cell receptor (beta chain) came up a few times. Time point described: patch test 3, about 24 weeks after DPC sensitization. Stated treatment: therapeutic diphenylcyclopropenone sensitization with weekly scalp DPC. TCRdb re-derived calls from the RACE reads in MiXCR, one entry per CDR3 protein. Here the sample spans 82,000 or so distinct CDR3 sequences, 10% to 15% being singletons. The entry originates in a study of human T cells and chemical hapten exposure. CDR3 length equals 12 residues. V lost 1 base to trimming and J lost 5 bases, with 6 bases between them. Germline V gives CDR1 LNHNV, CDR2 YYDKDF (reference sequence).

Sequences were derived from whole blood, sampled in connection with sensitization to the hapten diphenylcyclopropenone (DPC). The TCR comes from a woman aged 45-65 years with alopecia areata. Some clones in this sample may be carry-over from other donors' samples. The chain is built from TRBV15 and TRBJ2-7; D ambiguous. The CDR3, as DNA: TGTGCCACCAGCAGAGGAGGCCACGAGCAGTACTTC. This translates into CATSRGGHEQYF.